A single sample is the source of the 26 T cell receptor beta chains below, sequenced in a study of shared clonotypes between healthy human individuals. The table came from immunoSEQ multiplex PCR; TCRdb's copy has only in-frame clones and leaves some out. The sample has over 2 million clones; roughly 94% are singletons. Sequencing input: naive CD4+ T cells sorted from blood. As to subset: CD45RA+ positively selected. The receptors were sampled from a man between 18 and 29 years old in good health.

V is TRBV7-9 and J is TRBJ2-2, with D tentatively TRBD1 (6 bases). The V gene lost 0 bases and the J gene lost 4 bases, with 9 bases spanning the gap. The CDR3 length is 15 residues. Germline CDR1 SEHNR, CDR2 FQNEAQ (reference sequence). The CDR3 nucleotides read TGTGCCAGCAGCTTAGCTGGGGGCCGCACCGGGGAGCTGTTTTTT. This sequence encodes CASSLAGGRTGELFF.

The chain couples TRBV6-4 to TRBJ1-3; tentative D call: TRBD1 (6 bases). Germline CDR1 MRHNA, CDR2 SNTAGT. The CDR3 is 14 residues long. Trimming pared 4 bases from V and 4 bases from J, leaving 11 bases between. The CDR3 spells CASSATGNGNTIYF. DNA of the CDR3: TGTGCCAGCAGTGCCACAGGGAACGGAAACACCATATATTTT.

This clone is a singleton in its sample. The CDR3 DNA is TGTGCCAGTAGTCAAAAGACCCTCGGCGACGAGCAGTACTTC. Amino acids: CASSQKTLGDEQYF. The V call is TRBV19, the J call TRBJ2-7; D unclear. V lost 5 bases and J 5 bases, leaving 16 bases between the germline ends. Germline V gene data show CDR1 as LNHDA and CDR2 as SQIVND (reference sequence). CDR3 length: 14 residues. Based on the CDR3 plus reference TRBV19 and TRBJ2-7, the full variable domain is DGGITQSPKYLFRKEGQNVTLSCEQNLNHDAMYWYRQDPGQGLRLIYYSQIVNDFQKGDIAEGYSVSREKKESFPLTVTSAQKNPTAFYLCASSQKTLGDEQYFGPGTRLTVT.

As concerns this clone: This specimen includes other DNA sequences encoding the same CDR3. The V gene is TRBV6-5, the J gene TRBJ2-1; no clear D. Trimming left V 4 bases short and J 9 bases short, with 7 bases between. Looked up from germline, CDR1 is MNHEY and CDR2 is SVGAGI. This CDR3 comprises 11 residues. The CDR3 loop is CASSSLGEQFF. For the CDR3, the DNA is TGTGCCAGCAGTTCCCTGGGTGAGCAGTTCTTC.

The rearrangement links TRBV4-2 to TRBJ2-2; 8 bases align to TRBD1. The germline V gene encodes CDR1 LGHNA and CDR2 YNFKEQ. This CDR3 region has 16 residues. V gave up 4 bases and J gave up 4 bases; unmatched junction bases: 8. The CDR3 bases are TGTGCCAGCAGCCCTTCGCAGGGGGCGGGCACCGGGGAGCTGTTTTTT. Protein sequence: CASSPSQGAGTGELFF.

The chain uses TRBV30 and TRBJ1-2; D is unclear. V was shortened by 4 bases and J by 8 bases, with 17 bases between the two germline ends. CDR1 GTSNPN and CDR2 SVGIG come from the germline V gene (reference sequence). The CDR3 consists of 13 residues. The CDR3 region is CAWTLRASGGYTF. The CDR3 DNA follows: TGTGCCTGGACCTTACGGGCTTCGGGAGGCTACACCTTC. Using reference TRBV30 and TRBJ1-2 for the parts outside the CDR3, the full variable domain is SQTIHQWPATLVQPVGSPLSLECTVEGTSNPNLYWYRQAAGRGLQLLFYSVGIGQISSEVPQNLSASRPQDRQFILSSKKLLLSDSGFYLCAWTLRASGGYTFGSGTRLTVV.

Concerning this clone: In the same sample, other DNA sequences code for this CDR3. The chain links TRBV6-1 to TRBJ1-5; D perhaps matches TRBD1 (6 bases). This CDR3 is built from 14 residues. The germline gives CDR1 MNHNS, CDR2 SASEGT. Between the trimmed V and J ends, which lost 4 bases and 0 bases, there was a span of 7 bases. The CDR3 is CASSVDSSNQPQHF. DNA for the CDR3: TGTGCCAGCAGTGTGGACAGTAGCAATCAGCCCCAGCATTTT.

As to this clone: Additional DNA sequences in this sample encode the identical CDR3. This rearrangement joins TRBV6-5 to TRBJ2-7, with TRBD1 matching over 9 bases. After removal of 2 bases from V and 6 bases from J, the junction contained 5 bases not matched to a gene. This CDR3 contains 14 residues. Germline V gene data show CDR1 as MNHEY and CDR2 as SVGAGI. CDR3 region: CASSYLQGAGEQYF. As DNA, the CDR3 is TGTGCCAGCAGTTACCTACAGGGGGCAGGCGAGCAGTACTTC.

V usage is TRBV30 and J usage is TRBJ1-1, with D hard to call. V was trimmed by 4 bases and J by 0 bases, leaving 12 bases between them. The germline CDR1 and CDR2 sequences are GTSNPN and SVGIG (reference sequence). This CDR3 spans 14 amino acids. As DNA, the CDR3 is TGTGCCTGGATGAGCGGCATAGTGAACACTGAAGCTTTCTTT. Amino acids: CAWMSGIVNTEAFF.

V and J are TRBV28 and TRBJ2-1; the match to TRBD1 covers 7 bases. Germline values: CDR1 MDHEN, CDR2 SYDVKM. The CDR3 length is 13 residues. V was pared by 6 bases and J by 6 bases, with 5 bases of the junction left unmatched. The CDR3 DNA sequence: TGTGCCAGCAGCACAGGGGTTTTCAATGAGCAGTTCTTC. It specifies CASSTGVFNEQFF.

V is TRBV6-6 and J is TRBJ2-7; D uncertain. V was shortened by 7 bases and J by 1 base, with 8 bases between the two germline ends. Per germline, CDR1 MNHNY and CDR2 SVGAGI (reference sequence). The CDR3 contains 12 residues. The CDR3 nucleotides read TGTGCCAGCACACGTGATTCCTACGAGCAGTACTTC. This translates into CASTRDSYEQYF.

The rearrangement links TRBV5-1 to TRBJ2-7, with D perhaps matching TRBD2 (5 bases). This CDR3 contains 12 residues. The germline V gene has CDR1 SGHRS and CDR2 YFSETQ. V shed 7 bases and J shed 7 bases, with 15 bases lying between them. This CDR3 reads CASVGIGIEQYF. As DNA, the CDR3 is TGCGCCAGCGTTGGCATCGGGATAGAGCAGTACTTC.

V is TRBV4-2 and J is TRBJ1-3; possibly TRBD1 for D (6 bases). The V end was cut by 0 bases, the J end by 0 bases, with 12 bases between. The CDR3 sequence is 17 residues long. Germline V gives CDR1 LGHNA, CDR2 YNFKEQ. CDR3 sequence (DNA): TGTGCCAGCAGCCAAGACCGAGGGGGAGACTCTGGAAACACCATATATTTT. Residues: CASSQDRGGDSGNTIYF.

The chain carries TRBV12-5 and TRBJ2-7; 8 nucleotides match TRBD2. The CDR3 runs to 14 residues. The junction had 4 bases not matched to a gene; V was cut back by 6 bases and J by 0 bases. Germline CDR1 and CDR2: LGHNT and FRNRAP. The CDR3, as DNA: TGTGCTAGTGGCTCTGGGACTAGCTCCTACGAGCAGTACTTC. The encoded protein is CASGSGTSSYEQYF. Supplemented by reference TRBV12-5 and TRBJ2-7, the full variable domain reads DARVTQTPRHKVTEMGQEVTMRCQPILGHNTVFWYRQTMMQGLELLAYFRNRAPLDDSGMPKDRFSAEMPDATLATLKIQPSEPRDSAVYFCASGSGTSSYEQYFGPGTRLTVT.

The chain joins TRBV27 to TRBJ2-3; maybe TRBD2 (5 bases). V lost 8 bases to trimming and J lost 2 bases, with 17 bases between them. The CDR3 runs 15 residues. Germline lookup yields CDR1 MNHEY and CDR2 SMNVEV (reference sequence). CDR3 coding DNA: TGTGCCAGCTCGCAAACTAGTTCTCACACAGATACGCAGTATTTT. This translates into CASSQTSSHTDTQYF.

The chain links TRBV2 to TRBJ2-1, with 10 positions matching TRBD1. V lost 8 bases, J lost 9 bases, and 19 bases stayed unmatched. Looked up from germline, CDR1 is SNHLY and CDR2 is FYNNEI. The CDR3 length is 17 residues. The CDR3 DNA is TGTGCCAGCGAAGGGGGACAGGGGAGCCCCGGGCACCGTGAGCAGTTCTTC. This sequence encodes CASEGGQGSPGHREQFF.

The CDR3 region is CASSLSGQRDSGNTIYF. The CDR3 nucleotides read TGTGCCAGCAGCTTATCTGGACAACGAGACTCTGGAAACACCATATATTTT. The chain has TRBV7-9 and TRBJ1-3, with a possible D match to TRBD1 (5 bases). The CDR3 is made up of 17 amino acids. Germline V gene data show CDR1 as SEHNR and CDR2 as FQNEAQ (reference sequence). The V and J ends lost 2 bases and 0 bases respectively, with 14 bases between them.

This chain joins TRBV5-6 and TRBJ2-3, with 7 bases matching TRBD1. The J segment lost 10 bases and the V segment lost 4 bases, leaving 6 bases of the junction unmatched. The CDR3 runs to 12 residues. CDR1 and CDR2 from the germline V gene are SGHDT and YYEEEE. As DNA, the CDR3 is TGTGCCAGCAGCCCTAGACAGGGTTCGCAGTATTTT. Translated, it gives CASSPRQGSQYF.

The V call is TRBV5-4, the J call TRBJ1-2; a possible D gene is TRBD1 (6 bases). The CDR3 runs 15 residues. V lost 4 bases and J 4 bases, leaving 17 bases between the germline ends. CDR1 is SGHNT, CDR2 YYREEE, per germline (reference sequence). This CDR3 reads CASSPGGDTSYGYTF. The CDR3 DNA sequence: TGTGCCAGCAGCCCTGGCGGGGACACATCCTATGGCTACACCTTC.

The sample holds one count of this clone. The rearrangement uses TRBV5-1 and TRBJ2-5; no clear D. Trimming removed 4 bases from V and 1 base from J, with 8 bases in between. The CDR3 is 13 residues long. Germline CDR1 is SGHRS and CDR2 is YFSETQ. As DNA, the CDR3 is TGCGCCAGCAGCAGATTTCCCCAAGAGACCCAGTACTTC. It specifies CASSRFPQETQYF.

The chain joins TRBV7-6 to TRBJ1-3; D is perhaps TRBD1 (5 bases). CDR1 and CDR2 from the germline V gene are SGHVS and FNYEAQ. Trimming left V 6 bases short and J 2 bases short, with 8 bases between. The CDR3 covers 13 residues. CDR3 nucleotide sequence: TGTGCCAGCAGGCAGGGACCTGGAAACACCATATATTTT. It codes for CASRQGPGNTIYF.

This clone was seen only once. Mismatch with germline at one junction end may stem from a read error. This sequence joins TRBV7-2 and TRBJ1-4; D gene ambiguous. The germline V gene has CDR1 SGHTA and CDR2 FQGNSA. The CDR3 sequence is 15 residues long. The CDR3 sequence is CASSLAHRTDEKLFF. The CDR3 DNA follows: TGTGCCAGCAGCTTAGCGCATAGAACTGATGAAAAACTGTTTTTT. Looking up the rest from reference TRBV7-2 and TRBJ1-4 gives the full variable domain: GAGVSQSPSNKVTEKGKDVELRCDPISGHTALYWYRQSLGQGLEFLIYFQGNSAPDKSGLPSDRFSAERTGGSVSTLTIQRTQQEDSAVYLCASSLAHRTDEKLFFGSGTQLSVL.

The rearrangement links TRBV7-9 to TRBJ1-2; D call uncertain. CDR3 length equals 12 residues. Deletions cut 5 bases from V and 7 bases from J, with 11 bases between. Germline V lookup: CDR1 SEHNR, CDR2 FQNEAQ (reference sequence). For the CDR3, the DNA is TGTGCCAGCAGCGCGACCAAGGGTGGCTACACCTTC. It codes for CASSATKGGYTF.

This rearrangement joins TRBV6-5 to TRBJ1-5; D remains unclear. This CDR3 region has 14 residues. V dropped 0 bases and J dropped 8 bases, with 11 bases sitting between them. Germline CDR1 reads MNHEY; CDR2 reads SVGAGI. The CDR3 here is CASSYSAGGEPQHF. The CDR3 coding sequence is TGTGCCAGCAGTTACTCTGCAGGAGGTGAGCCCCAGCATTTT.

The rearrangement joins TRBV6-5 to TRBJ1-1; 8 bases are a match to TRBD1. The CDR3 length is 16 residues. Germline trimming cut 0 bases from V and 2 bases from J; bases unmatched to any gene: 5. Germline CDR1 reads MNHEY; CDR2 reads SVGAGI. This chain's CDR3 is CASSYSRTGQNTEAFF. In DNA form, the CDR3 reads TGTGCCAGCAGTTACTCGAGGACAGGGCAAAACACTGAAGCTTTCTTT.

The chain carries TRBV5-1 and TRBJ2-7; possibly TRBD1 for D (5 bases). The CDR3 is 17 residues long. Germline CDR1 is SGHRS and CDR2 is YFSETQ. V lost 0 bases to trimming and J lost 4 bases, with 20 bases between them. The CDR3 protein is CASSLGLQSTQGYEQYF. DNA of the CDR3: TGCGCCAGCAGCTTGGGACTTCAAAGTACTCAGGGTTACGAGCAGTACTTC.